A selection of T cell receptor beta chains follows, all from one sample in a study of T cells in Graves' hyperthyroidism and ophthalmopathy. One entry per CDR3 protein results from TCRdb running MiXCR on the multiplex PCR reads. The sample shows around 610,000 distinct CDR3 sequences, over 12% of them seen only once. The sequenced sample consisted of blood. Every receptor here comes from a woman aged 40 to 50 with Graves' ophthalmopathy. Both conserved end residues are part of each CDR3. Each record gives: clone size, J gene, CDR3 length, V gene, D gene, CDR3 protein, CDR3 DNA. A D gene is named only where the DNA matches it firmly. The size field is filled for only some rows; it gives once, few, many or a size class.

clone_size: .; j_call: TRBJ2-2; cdr3_length: 17; v_call: TRBV11-1; d_call: TRBD1; cdr3_aa: CASSLRPRDSLSGELFF; cdr3_nt: TGTGCCAGCAGCTTAAGGCCTCGGGACAGCTTATCCGGGGAGCTGTTTTTT
clone_size: many; j_call: TRBJ2-7; cdr3_length: 15; v_call: TRBV7-9; d_call: TRBD2; cdr3_aa: CASSSQREKAREQYF; cdr3_nt: TGTGCCAGCAGCTCCCAGCGGGAGAAGGCTCGCGAGCAGTACTTC
clone_size: few; j_call: TRBJ2-7; cdr3_length: 18; v_call: TRBV20-1; d_call: .; cdr3_aa: CSARSSGVARDGTYEQYF; cdr3_nt: TGCAGTGCTAGATCATCGGGGGTGGCAAGGGACGGGACCTACGAGCAGTACTTC
clone_size: many; j_call: TRBJ1-2; cdr3_length: 14; v_call: TRBV28; d_call: .; cdr3_aa: CASRGSFLNYGYTF; cdr3_nt: TGTGCCAGCAGGGGTAGTTTCCTAAACTATGGCTACACCTTC
clone_size: many; j_call: TRBJ2-7; cdr3_length: 15; v_call: TRBV2; d_call: TRBD1; cdr3_aa: CASRRTGQDTYEQYF; cdr3_nt: TGTGCCAGCAGGCGAACGGGACAGGATACCTACGAGCAGTACTTC
clone_size: many; j_call: TRBJ2-5; cdr3_length: 15; v_call: TRBV18; d_call: .; cdr3_aa: CASSPLPREGETQYF; cdr3_nt: TGTGCCAGCTCACCCCTCCCCCGGGAAGGAGAGACCCAGTACTTC
clone_size: few; j_call: TRBJ2-5; cdr3_length: 14; v_call: TRBV5-1; d_call: .; cdr3_aa: CASSPTRSAETQYF; cdr3_nt: TGCGCCAGCAGCCCGACTAGGAGCGCGGAGACCCAGTACTTC
clone_size: .; j_call: TRBJ2-7; cdr3_length: 13; v_call: TRBV5-8; d_call: TRBD1; cdr3_aa: CASEGQGYHEQYF; cdr3_nt: TGTGCCAGCGAGGGACAGGGGTACCACGAGCAGTACTTC
clone_size: .; j_call: TRBJ2-5; cdr3_length: 16; v_call: TRBV6-4; d_call: .; cdr3_aa: CASSDSSSGVQETQYF; cdr3_nt: TGTGCCAGCAGTGACTCGAGCTCGGGCGTCCAAGAGACCCAGTACTTC
clone_size: .; j_call: TRBJ1-2; cdr3_length: 13; v_call: TRBV5-1; d_call: .; cdr3_aa: CASSTEMAYGYTF; cdr3_nt: TGCGCCAGCAGCACGGAGATGGCCTATGGCTACACCTTC
clone_size: many; j_call: TRBJ1-2; cdr3_length: 14; v_call: TRBV6-4; d_call: .; cdr3_aa: CASSDGRTRDGYTF; cdr3_nt: TGTGCCAGCAGTGATGGGCGGACGAGGGACGGCTACACCTTC
clone_size: many; j_call: TRBJ2-7; cdr3_length: 15; v_call: TRBV6-2/TRBV6-3; d_call: .; cdr3_aa: CASRDHRTVLYEQYF; cdr3_nt: TGTGCCAGCAGAGACCATCGGACCGTGCTCTACGAGCAGTACTTC
clone_size: many; j_call: TRBJ1-1; cdr3_length: 12; v_call: TRBV7-8; d_call: .; cdr3_aa: CASSRVETEAFF; cdr3_nt: TGTGCCAGCAGCCGGGTGGAGACTGAAGCTTTCTTT
clone_size: many; j_call: TRBJ1-1; cdr3_length: 13; v_call: TRBV12-3/TRBV12-4; d_call: .; cdr3_aa: CASRDFKGAEAFF; cdr3_nt: TGTGCCAGCAGGGACTTCAAGGGCGCTGAAGCTTTCTTT